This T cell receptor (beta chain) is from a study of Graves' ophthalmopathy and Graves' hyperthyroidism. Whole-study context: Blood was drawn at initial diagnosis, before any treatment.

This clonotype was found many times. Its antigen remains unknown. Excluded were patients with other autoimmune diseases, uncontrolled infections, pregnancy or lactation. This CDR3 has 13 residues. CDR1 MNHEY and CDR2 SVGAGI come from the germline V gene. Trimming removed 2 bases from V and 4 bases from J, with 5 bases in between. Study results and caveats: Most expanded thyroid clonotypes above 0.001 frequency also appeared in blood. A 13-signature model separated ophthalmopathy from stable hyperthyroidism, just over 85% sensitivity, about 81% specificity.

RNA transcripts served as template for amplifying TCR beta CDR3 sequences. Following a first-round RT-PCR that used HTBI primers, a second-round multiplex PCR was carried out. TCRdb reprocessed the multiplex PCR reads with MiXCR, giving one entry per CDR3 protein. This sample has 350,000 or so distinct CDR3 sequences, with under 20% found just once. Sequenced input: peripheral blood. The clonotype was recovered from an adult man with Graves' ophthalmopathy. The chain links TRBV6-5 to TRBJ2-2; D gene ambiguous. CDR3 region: CASSYQITGELFF. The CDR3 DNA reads TGTGCCAGCAGTTACCAGATCACCGGGGAGCTGTTTTTT.